This TCR beta chain appears in the sequencing data of a study of cytomegalovirus exposure and HLA in healthy donors. Study results and caveats: Immune exposure information available was restricted to CMV serostatus. Investigators reported over 150 TCR beta chains as tied to cytomegalovirus. In a later analysis, TCR beta V- and J-gene trimming showed a link to a missense DCLRE1C variant.

On this clone: What it binds is not known.

13 Jbeta primers and 60 Vbeta primers were used for the PCR. The repertoire was sequenced with immunoSEQ multiplex PCR; TCRdb's copy has only in-frame clones and lacks some. Of about 160,000 clones in the sample, around 77% were seen once. The source of this sequence is a woman aged 25 to 45 in good health and CMV-seronegative. Sequencing was performed on PBMCs.

CDR3 bases: TGCGCCAGCAGCTCCCAACCCCCGGGACAGGGGGGCTATGGCTACACCTTC. Its protein is CASSSQPPGQGGYGYTF. The chain combines TRBV5-1 with TRBJ1-2; 11 bases align to TRBD1. CDR1 is SGHRS, CDR2 YFSETQ, per germline. The CDR3 is 17 residues long. The V segment lost 3 bases and the J segment 4 bases; nucleotides outside the gene matches: 11.